This T cell receptor beta chain was observed in a study of technical replicates of blood from a handful of donors (dated by TCRdb to 2016 to 2017). Receptor amplification or capture employed the immunoSEQ multiplex PCR assay. Entries here come from immuneACCESS through TCRdb and include only in-frame sequences with V and J called. Some clones fail to appear in such tables; in the studies checked, an unresolved V gene covers under half of the shortfall, and the cause of the remainder is unknown. The sample yields approximately 58,000 clones; just over 85% were counted once. The ten largest account for 5% to 6% of the sample. The junction carries 15 bases between V and J, which are trimmed by 2 bases and 5 bases respectively. Looking up the germline V gene yields CDR1 MGHDK and CDR2 SYGVNS. From the cysteine up to the phenylalanine, the CDR3 has a length of 15 residues. CDR3 DNA only is kept here, 45 bases in frame from base 1.

In regard to this clone: Its antigen is currently not known. Base qualities are missing; no much larger clone stands one base away.

The source is a human donor in good health. Some clones in this sample may be carry-over from other donors' samples. This chain is built from TRBV25-1 and TRBJ1-1; possibly the D gene is TRBD1, per 6 matching bases. Sequencing was done on a sample of PBMCs. The CDR3 reads as follows: CASSEARGALTEAFF. The DNA is TGTGCCAGCAGTGAAGCACGGGGGGCCCTGACTGAAGCTTTCTTT. With all but the CDR3 taken from the reference TRBV25-1 and TRBJ1-1 genes, the full variable domain is: EADIYQTPRYLVIGTGKKITLECSQTMGHDKMYWYQQDPGMELHLIHYSYGVNSTEKGDLSSESTVSRIRTEHFPLTLESARPSHTSQYLCASSEARGALTEAFFGQGTRLTVV.